A single sample is the source of the 3 T cell receptor beta chains below, sequenced in a study of blood T cell repertoires in COVID-19. The protocol was immunoSEQ multiplex PCR, while the TCRdb copy is restricted to in-frame clones and leaves out a portion. The table includes 350,000 or so clones, 92% detected once. The source material was PBMCs or T cells enriched from blood (not recorded which). These receptors were collected from a woman aged 25 to 39 who had recovered from COVID-19.

The chain links TRBV5-1 to TRBJ1-2; TRBD1 matches 10 bases. This CDR3 region has 15 residues. The J segment lost 2 bases and the V segment lost 3 bases, leaving 4 bases of the junction unmatched. Germline CDR1 and CDR2: SGHRS and YFSETQ. CDR3 sequence reads: CASSSSGQGNYGYTF. The CDR3 DNA is TGCGCCAGCAGCTCCTCGGGACAGGGGAACTATGGCTACACCTTC.

This chain uses TRBV24-1 with TRBJ2-3; a possible D gene is TRBD2 (5 bases). The V end lost 10 bases, the J end lost 5 bases, and 12 bases lay between the germline ends. The CDR3 extends over 12 amino acids. Germline CDR1 is KGHDR and CDR2 is SFDVKD. The DNA of the CDR3 is TGTGCCACTAAGGGAGATGAAGATACGCAGTATTTT. Translation gives CATKGDEDTQYF.

This chain uses TRBV28 with TRBJ2-1; 11 nucleotides line up with TRBD2. The CDR3 runs 16 residues. Germline loops: CDR1 MDHEN, CDR2 SYDVKM. V lost 2 bases to trimming and J lost 9 bases; unmatched junction nucleotides: 9. The CDR3 spells CASSLGSTSGSVEQFF. The CDR3 nucleotides read TGTGCCAGCAGTTTAGGGTCCACTAGCGGGAGTGTTGAGCAGTTCTTC.